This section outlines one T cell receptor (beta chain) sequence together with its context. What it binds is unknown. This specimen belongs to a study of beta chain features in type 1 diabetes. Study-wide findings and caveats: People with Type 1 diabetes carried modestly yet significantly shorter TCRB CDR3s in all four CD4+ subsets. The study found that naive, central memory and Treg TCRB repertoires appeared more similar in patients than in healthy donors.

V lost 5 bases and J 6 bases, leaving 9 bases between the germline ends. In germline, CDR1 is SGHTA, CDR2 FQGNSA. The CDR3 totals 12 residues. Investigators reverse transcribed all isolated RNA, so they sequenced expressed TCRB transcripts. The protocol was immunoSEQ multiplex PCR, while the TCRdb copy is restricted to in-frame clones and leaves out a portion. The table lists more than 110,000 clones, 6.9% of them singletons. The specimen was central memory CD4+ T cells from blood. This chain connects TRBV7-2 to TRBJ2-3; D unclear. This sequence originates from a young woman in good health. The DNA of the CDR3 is TGTGCCAGCAGCCTCTACGGTGATACGCAGTATTTT. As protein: CASSLYGDTQYF.